This note documents a single T cell receptor (beta chain) sequence. Its antigen is currently not known. No much larger clonotype is one base removed from it; base qualities were not supplied. The CDR3 regions of human TCRbeta chains were subjected to immunosequencing. Per the authors' processing: TCRs in the repertoires were compared against a reference library of SARS-CoV-2-specific TCRs that had been generated with the MIRA antigen-specificity platform. Breadth was defined as the fraction of unique TCRs that were SARS-CoV-2-associated. Depth was defined as the fraction of total T cells that were SARS-CoV-2-associated. Using the MIRA data, each spike-specific TCR was assigned both to the spike region to which the TCR was reactive and to a CD4 or CD8 class. Log10-transformed breadth and depth values were compared by one-way ANOVA with Sidak's multiple comparisons tests. TCRdb took over this immuneACCESS table, retaining in-frame rearrangements with V and J assigned. Such tables are incomplete; in checked studies, under half of the missing clones stem from an unresolved V gene, and the remainder is unexplained. V and J calls and clone size come straight from that table; D and trimming were deduced from the DNA. The sample records 95,000 to 110,000 clones, roughly 93% of which are singletons. Of the sample, 5% is held by the ten largest clones.

This entry comes from a study of T cell responses to AZD1222 COVID-19 vaccine (dated by TCRdb to the early 2020s). Background for the entire study: Because spike-specific TCR depth and breadth did not differ between the two schedules, AZD1222 recipients who got a second dose at roughly 4 weeks were pooled with those who got a second dose at roughly 12 weeks. A total of about 230 trial participants underwent TCR sequencing, of whom about 200 received two doses of AZD1222 and about 25 received two doses of the MenACWY control vaccine. Enrollment into the trials was organized by age into subgroups of 18-55, 56-69 and 70-plus years, and those subgroups contained roughly 160, 29 and 62 TCR-sequenced participants, respectively.

The meaning of the sample's time point label: baseline before first vaccination. Vaccinee samples came from UK trials COV001 and COV002, including a single-blind randomized controlled phase 2/3 trial of AZD1222 (ChAdOx1 nCoV-19) in healthy adults. For TCRbeta chain sequencing, PBMC samples from trial participants were taken at day 0 and at day 28 after the second dose. Including cysteine and phenylalanine, the CDR3 has 10 amino acids. The read is trimmed to its CDR3 DNA, 30 bases read in frame from base 1. Taken from the germline V gene, the CDR1 and CDR2 loops are MNHEY and SVGAGI. V gives up 7 bases and J gives up 8 bases, and the segment between their germline ends measures 8 bases. Study-wide findings and limitations: Reportedly, close to half of the unique spike-specific TCRs recognized epitopes lying outside the regions that are mutated in the B.1.351 and B.1.1.7 variants. Conclusions about previously exposed vaccinees were limited because only six AZD1222 recipients were SARS-CoV-2 seropositive at baseline. Because no day 14 peak-response samples were available, the repertoires could be characterized only after the peak T cell response. Vaccine-associated CD4 TCRs spanned the whole spike protein, with dominant responses in regions 160-218 and 743-854. Most participants were white British and females outnumbered males, and the authors suggested that clonal diversity may have been underestimated. Spike-specific TCR breadth and depth rose significantly after two AZD1222 doses compared with day 0 and with MenACWY recipients. The 56-69-year group was small, and its depth increase did not reach significance, likely because of low power.

This TCR was recovered from an adult in good health. Specimen: peripheral blood, collected on day 0 of AZD1222 vaccination. The V gene is TRBV6-5 and the J gene is TRBJ1-1; the best D guess is TRBD1, with 5 bases matching. Here the CDR3 is given as CASKEGEAFF. The sequenced DNA: TGTGCCAGCAAAGAGGGGGAAGCTTTCTTT.